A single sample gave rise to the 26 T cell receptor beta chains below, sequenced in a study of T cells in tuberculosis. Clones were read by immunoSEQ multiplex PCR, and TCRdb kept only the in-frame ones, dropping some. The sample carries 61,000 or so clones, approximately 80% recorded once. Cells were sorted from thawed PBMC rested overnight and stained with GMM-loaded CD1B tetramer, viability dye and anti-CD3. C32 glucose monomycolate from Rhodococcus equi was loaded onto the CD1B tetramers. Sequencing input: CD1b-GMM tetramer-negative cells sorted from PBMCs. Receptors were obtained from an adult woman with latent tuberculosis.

The CDR3 spells CASSPGLARNTGELFF. The CDR3 nucleotides read TGTGCCAGCAGCCCGGGACTAGCGAGGAACACCGGGGAGCTGTTTTTT. V and J are TRBV5-6 and TRBJ2-2; 10 nucleotides align to TRBD2. The CDR3 has 16 amino acids. After removal of 4 bases from V and 1 base from J, the junction contained 4 bases not matched to a gene. CDR1 is SGHDT and CDR2 is YYEEEE in the germline V gene. The whole variable domain, filled in from reference TRBV5-6 and TRBJ2-2, reads DAGVTQSPTHLIKTRGQQVTLRCSPKSGHDTVSWYQQALGQGPQFIFQYYEEEERQRGNFPDRFSGHQFPNYSSELNVNALLLGDSALYLCASSPGLARNTGELFFGEGSRLTVL.

DNA for the CDR3: TGTGCCAGCAGCTCCGGACTAGCGGGGAAAGTTGATACGCAGTATTTT. This sequence encodes CASSSGLAGKVDTQYF. V gene TRBV7-8 combines with J gene TRBJ2-3; 12 bases map to TRBD2. The V segment lost 4 bases and the J segment 6 bases; nucleotides outside the gene matches: 8. The germline gives CDR1 SGHVS, CDR2 FQNEAQ. CDR3 length equals 16 residues.

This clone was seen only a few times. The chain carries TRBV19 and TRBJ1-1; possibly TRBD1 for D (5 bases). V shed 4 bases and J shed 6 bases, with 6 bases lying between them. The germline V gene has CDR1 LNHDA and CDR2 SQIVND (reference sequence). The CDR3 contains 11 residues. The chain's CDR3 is CASSTGPEAFF. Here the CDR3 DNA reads TGTGCCAGTAGTACAGGGCCTGAAGCTTTCTTT.

The chain's CDR3 is CASSFTGGPGNTIYF. Written as DNA, the CDR3 is TGTGCCAGCAGTTTTACAGGGGGCCCTGGAAACACCATATATTTT. The gene calls are TRBV28 and TRBJ1-3, with 9 bases identical to TRBD1. This CDR3 has 15 amino acids. Looked up from germline, CDR1 is MDHEN and CDR2 is SYDVKM. The trim removed 3 bases at V and 2 bases at J, leaving 2 bases unmatched.

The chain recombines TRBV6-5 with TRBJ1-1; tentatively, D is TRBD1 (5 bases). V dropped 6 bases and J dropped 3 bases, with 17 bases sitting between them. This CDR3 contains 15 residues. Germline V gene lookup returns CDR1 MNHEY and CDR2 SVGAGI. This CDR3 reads CASSTDQGKDTEAFF. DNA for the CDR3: TGTGCCAGCAGCACCGACCAGGGAAAGGACACTGAAGCTTTCTTT.

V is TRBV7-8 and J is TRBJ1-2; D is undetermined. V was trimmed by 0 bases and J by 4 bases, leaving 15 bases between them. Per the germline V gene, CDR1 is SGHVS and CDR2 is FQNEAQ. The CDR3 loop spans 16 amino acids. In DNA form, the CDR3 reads TGTGCCAGCAGCTTAGCGCCAACAGACGCACCCTATGGCTACACCTTC. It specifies CASSLAPTDAPYGYTF.

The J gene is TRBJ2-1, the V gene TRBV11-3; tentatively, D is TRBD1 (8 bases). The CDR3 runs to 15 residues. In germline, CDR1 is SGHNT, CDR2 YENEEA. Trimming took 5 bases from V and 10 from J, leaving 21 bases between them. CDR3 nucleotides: TGTGCCAGCAGCCCGACAGGGGAGGGGGTAGGCGAGCAGTTCTTC. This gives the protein CASSPTGEGVGEQFF.

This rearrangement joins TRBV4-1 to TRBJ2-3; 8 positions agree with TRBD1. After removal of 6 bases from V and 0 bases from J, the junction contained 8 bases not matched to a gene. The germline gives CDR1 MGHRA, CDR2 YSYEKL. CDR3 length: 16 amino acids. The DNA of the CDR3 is TGCGCCAGCAGTCTCGGATGGACAGGGAGCACAGATACGCAGTATTTT. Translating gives CASSLGWTGSTDTQYF.

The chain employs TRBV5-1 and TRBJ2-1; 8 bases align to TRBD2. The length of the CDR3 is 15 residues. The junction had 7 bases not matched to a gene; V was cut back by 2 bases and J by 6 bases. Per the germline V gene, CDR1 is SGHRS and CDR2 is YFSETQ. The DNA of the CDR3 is TGCGCCAGCAGCTTTTTTAGCGGGGCGGGCAATGAGCAGTTCTTC. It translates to CASSFFSGAGNEQFF.

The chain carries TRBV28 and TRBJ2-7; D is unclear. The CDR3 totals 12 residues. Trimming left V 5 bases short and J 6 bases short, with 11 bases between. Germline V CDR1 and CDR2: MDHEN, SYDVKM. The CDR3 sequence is CASSPAAIEQYF. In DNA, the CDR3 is TGTGCCAGCAGTCCTGCCGCGATCGAGCAGTACTTC.

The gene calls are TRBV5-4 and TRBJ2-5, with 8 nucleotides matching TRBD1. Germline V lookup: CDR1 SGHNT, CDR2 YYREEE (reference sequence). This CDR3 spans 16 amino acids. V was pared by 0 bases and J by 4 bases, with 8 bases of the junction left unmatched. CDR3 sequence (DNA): TGTGCCAGCAGCTTGGGCGGTGGACAGGGAGGAGAGACCCAGTACTTC. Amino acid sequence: CASSLGGGQGGETQYF.

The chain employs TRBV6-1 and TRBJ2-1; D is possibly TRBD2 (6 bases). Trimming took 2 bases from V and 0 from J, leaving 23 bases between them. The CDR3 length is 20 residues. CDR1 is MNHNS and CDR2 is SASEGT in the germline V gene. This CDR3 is CASSELSPHQGGSSYNEQFF. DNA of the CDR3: TGTGCCAGCAGTGAACTTAGCCCCCACCAGGGAGGAAGCTCCTACAATGAGCAGTTCTTC.

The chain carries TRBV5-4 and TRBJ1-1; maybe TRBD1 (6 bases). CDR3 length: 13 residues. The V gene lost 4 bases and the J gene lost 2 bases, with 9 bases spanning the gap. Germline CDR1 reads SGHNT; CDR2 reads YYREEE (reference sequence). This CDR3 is CASSQGINTEAFF. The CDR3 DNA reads TGTGCCAGCAGCCAGGGGATTAACACTGAAGCTTTCTTT.

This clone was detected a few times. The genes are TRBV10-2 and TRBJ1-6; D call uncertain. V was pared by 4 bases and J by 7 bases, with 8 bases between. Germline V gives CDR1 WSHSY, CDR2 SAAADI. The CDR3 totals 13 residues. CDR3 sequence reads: CASSGNRNSPLHF. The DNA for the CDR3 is TGCGCCAGCAGTGGGAACAGAAATTCACCCCTCCACTTT.

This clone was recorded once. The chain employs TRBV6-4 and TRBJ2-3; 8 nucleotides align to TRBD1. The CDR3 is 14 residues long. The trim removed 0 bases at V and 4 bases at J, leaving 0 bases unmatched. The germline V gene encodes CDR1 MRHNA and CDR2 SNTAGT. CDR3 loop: CASSDSQGADTQYF. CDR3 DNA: TGTGCCAGCAGTGACTCACAGGGGGCAGATACGCAGTATTTT.

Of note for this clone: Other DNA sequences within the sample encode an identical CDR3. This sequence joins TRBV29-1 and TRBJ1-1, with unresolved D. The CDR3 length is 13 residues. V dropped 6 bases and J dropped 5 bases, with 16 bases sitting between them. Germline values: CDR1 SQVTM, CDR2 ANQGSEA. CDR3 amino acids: CSVRTGGGTEAFF. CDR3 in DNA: TGCAGCGTCCGTACGGGAGGCGGAACTGAAGCTTTCTTT.

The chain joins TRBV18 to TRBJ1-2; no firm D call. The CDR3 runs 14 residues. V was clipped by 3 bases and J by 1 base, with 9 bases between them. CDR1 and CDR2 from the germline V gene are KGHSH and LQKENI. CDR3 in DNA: TGTGCCAGCTCACCCGAGACAAATAACTATGGCTACACCTTC. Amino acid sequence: CASSPETNNYGYTF.

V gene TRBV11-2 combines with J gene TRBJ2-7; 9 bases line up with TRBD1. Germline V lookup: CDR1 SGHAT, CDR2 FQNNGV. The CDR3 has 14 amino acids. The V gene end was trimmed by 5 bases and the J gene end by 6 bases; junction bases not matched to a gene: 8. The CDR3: CASSLRTGVGEQYF. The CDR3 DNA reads TGTGCCAGCAGCCTCCGGACAGGGGTGGGCGAGCAGTACTTC.

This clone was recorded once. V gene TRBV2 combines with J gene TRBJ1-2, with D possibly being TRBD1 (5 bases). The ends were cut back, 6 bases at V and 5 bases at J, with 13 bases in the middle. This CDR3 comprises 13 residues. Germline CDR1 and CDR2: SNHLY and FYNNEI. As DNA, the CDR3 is TGTGCCAGCAGCCCGGGACTGAGGTATGGCTACACCTTC. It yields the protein CASSPGLRYGYTF. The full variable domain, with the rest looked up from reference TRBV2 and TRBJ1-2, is EPEVTQTPSHQVTQMGQEVILRCVPISNHLYFYWYRQILGQKVEFLVSFYNNEISEKSEIFDDQFSVERPDGSNFTLKIRSTKLEDSAMYFCASSPGLRYGYTFGSGTRLTVV.

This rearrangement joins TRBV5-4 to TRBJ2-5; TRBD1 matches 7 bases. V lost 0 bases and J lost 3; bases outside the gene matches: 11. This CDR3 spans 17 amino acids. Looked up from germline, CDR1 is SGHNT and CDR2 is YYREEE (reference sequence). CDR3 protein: CASSLGLDRAKKETQYF. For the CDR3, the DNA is TGTGCCAGCAGCTTGGGGCTCGACAGGGCGAAAAAAGAGACCCAGTACTTC.

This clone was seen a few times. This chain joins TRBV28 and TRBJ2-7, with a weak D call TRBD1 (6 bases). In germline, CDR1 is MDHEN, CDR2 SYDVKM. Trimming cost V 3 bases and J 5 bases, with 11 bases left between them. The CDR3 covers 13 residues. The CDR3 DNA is TGTGCCAGCAGTTTGATCAGGGGTAACGAGCAGTACTTC. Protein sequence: CASSLIRGNEQYF. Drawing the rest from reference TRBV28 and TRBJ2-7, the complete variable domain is DVKVTQSSRYLVKRTGEKVFLECVQDMDHENMFWYRQDPGLGLRLIYFSYDVKMKEKGDIPEGYSVSREKKERFSLILESASTNQTSMYLCASSLIRGNEQYFGPGTRLTVT.

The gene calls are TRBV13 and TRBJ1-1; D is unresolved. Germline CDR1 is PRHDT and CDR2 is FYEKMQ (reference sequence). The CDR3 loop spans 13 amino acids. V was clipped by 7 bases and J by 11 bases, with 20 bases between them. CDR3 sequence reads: CASNLSGNRAAFF. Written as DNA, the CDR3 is TGTGCCAGCAACCTCTCGGGAAACCGTGCCGCTTTCTTT.

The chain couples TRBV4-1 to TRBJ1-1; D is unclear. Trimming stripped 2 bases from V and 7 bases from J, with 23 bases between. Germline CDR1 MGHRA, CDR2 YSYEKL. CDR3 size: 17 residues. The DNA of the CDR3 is TGCGCCAGCAGCCAAACCCTGGGAGGGAGTCCTCCGTATGAAGCTTTCTTT. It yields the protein CASSQTLGGSPPYEAFF.

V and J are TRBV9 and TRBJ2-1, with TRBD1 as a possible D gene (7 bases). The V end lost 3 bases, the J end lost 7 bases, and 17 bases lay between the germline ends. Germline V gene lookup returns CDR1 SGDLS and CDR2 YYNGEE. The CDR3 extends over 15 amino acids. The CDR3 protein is CASSAGQEGRNEQFF. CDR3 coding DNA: TGTGCCAGCAGCGCTGGACAGGAGGGTAGGAATGAGCAGTTCTTC.

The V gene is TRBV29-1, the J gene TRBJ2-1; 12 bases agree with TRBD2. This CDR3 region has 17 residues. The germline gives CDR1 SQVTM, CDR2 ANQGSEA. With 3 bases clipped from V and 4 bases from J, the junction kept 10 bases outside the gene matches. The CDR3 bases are TGCAGCGTTGATAGGAGACTAGCGGGAGAAGGTTACAATGAGCAGTTCTTC. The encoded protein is CSVDRRLAGEGYNEQFF.

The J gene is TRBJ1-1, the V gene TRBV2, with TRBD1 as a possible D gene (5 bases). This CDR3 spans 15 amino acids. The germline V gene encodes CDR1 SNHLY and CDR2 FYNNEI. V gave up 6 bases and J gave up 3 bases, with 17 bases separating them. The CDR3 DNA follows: TGTGCCAGCAGGGGGACTCGGGGGGGATACACTGAAGCTTTCTTT. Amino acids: CASRGTRGGYTEAFF.